This TCR beta chain was profiled in a study of cytomegalovirus exposure and HLA in healthy donors. This clone was picked up one time. Trimming removed 2 bases from V and 7 bases from J, with 12 bases in between. Germline-derived CDR1 and CDR2 are SGHVS and FQNEAQ. The CDR3 consists of 13 residues. The study ran its PCR with 60 Vbeta and 13 Jbeta primers. This table comes from immunoSEQ multiplex PCR, and its TCRdb copy is limited to in-frame clones, with some not included. The sample records over 150,000 clones, roughly four fifths being singletons. The sample consisted of PBMCs. The chain links TRBV7-8 to TRBJ2-7, with D possibly matching TRBD2 (6 bases). This receptor was identified in a male donor in good health and CMV-seronegative. The DNA of the CDR3 is TGTGCCAGCAGCTTATACGGGGCGGGAGAGCAGTACTTC. It translates to CASSLYGAGEQYF.